The next 31 T cell receptor beta chains were all read from a single sample in a study of shared clonotypes between healthy human individuals. The assay was immunoSEQ multiplex PCR, and TCRdb's table has in-frame clones only and misses some. Seen here are 2,500,000 or so clones, around 90% observed once, and the top ten hold about 0.41%. Sequenced input: naive CD4+ T cells from PBMCs. Subset indicated: CD45RA+ positively selected. Receptors were obtained from a man aged 18 to 30 in good health. Some clones in this sample may be carry-over from other donors' samples.

The V gene is TRBV30, the J gene TRBJ2-7; D is ambiguous. The V end was cut by 2 bases, the J end by 3 bases, with 11 bases between. This CDR3 has 13 residues. Germline V gene data show CDR1 as GTSNPN and CDR2 as SVGIG (reference sequence). DNA of the CDR3: TGTGCCTGGAGTCGGTGGGCCGACTACGAGCAGTACTTC. Translating it yields CAWSRWADYEQYF.

The chain employs TRBV28 and TRBJ1-1; 8 bases are a match to TRBD1. V lost 10 bases, J lost 7 bases, and 8 bases stayed unmatched. The CDR3 is 12 amino acids. CDR1 is MDHEN and CDR2 is SYDVKM in the germline V gene. The CDR3 loop is CAIETGAREAFF. The DNA of the CDR3 is TGTGCCATAGAGACAGGGGCCCGTGAAGCTTTCTTT.

The chain recombines TRBV10-2 with TRBJ2-7; 7 bases match TRBD2. CDR3 length: 14 residues. J was trimmed by 6 bases and V by 2 bases; bases with no gene match: 7. CDR1 is WSHSY and CDR2 is SAAADI in the germline V gene. The CDR3 DNA follows: TGCGCCAGCAGTGAGAAGATGGGGGGGTGCGAGCAGTACTTC. It specifies CASSEKMGGCEQYF.

The chain carries TRBV27 and TRBJ2-3; D is perhaps TRBD1 (6 bases). The CDR3 contains 13 residues. Germline assignment: CDR1 MNHEY and CDR2 SMNVEV (reference sequence). Between the trimmed V and J ends, which lost 8 bases and 6 bases, there was a span of 15 bases. The CDR3 DNA reads TGTGCCAGCCGGCGGTGGGGGCCCGATACGCAGTATTTT. It translates to CASRRWGPDTQYF.

V and J are TRBV5-1 and TRBJ2-1; TRBD2 might be the D (6 bases). The V gene lost 5 bases and the J gene lost 5 bases, with 17 bases spanning the gap. Germline lookup yields CDR1 SGHRS and CDR2 YFSETQ. The CDR3 sequence is 15 residues long. DNA of the CDR3: TGCGCCAGCAGTCTGCGGGACGGTGGGGACAATGAGCAGTTCTTC. Translating gives CASSLRDGGDNEQFF.

This clone was found once. V usage is TRBV28 and J usage is TRBJ1-1; D gene uncertain. Germline CDR1 and CDR2: MDHEN and SYDVKM. V was pared by 6 bases and J by 1 base, with 9 bases between. The length of the CDR3 is 13 residues. The CDR3 protein is CASRTDGNTEAFF. The CDR3 DNA reads TGTGCCAGCAGGACGGACGGGAACACTGAAGCTTTCTTT.

This clone was found once. The V and J genes are TRBV29-1 and TRBJ2-1; D is unresolved. The germline V gene encodes CDR1 SQVTM and CDR2 ANQGSEA. CDR3 length: 13 residues. V was trimmed by 0 bases and J by 11 bases, leaving 14 bases between them. The DNA of the CDR3 is TGCAGCGTTGAAGATACTAAACCCTTGCAGCAGTTCTTC. Protein: CSVEDTKPLQQFF.

The chain is built from TRBV19 and TRBJ1-5; 7 positions match TRBD1. The CDR3 has 14 amino acids. V gave up 5 bases and J gave up 3 bases; unmatched junction bases: 4. The germline gives CDR1 LNHDA, CDR2 SQIVND (reference sequence). The CDR3 is CASSGQVPNQPQHF. As DNA, the CDR3 is TGTGCCAGTAGTGGACAGGTACCCAATCAGCCCCAGCATTTT.

The chain carries TRBV2 and TRBJ2-1, with TRBD2 matching over 14 bases. V was clipped by 6 bases and J by 2 bases; unmatched bases: 6. The CDR3 length is 17 residues. The germline gives CDR1 SNHLY, CDR2 FYNNEI. The CDR3: CASSFGLAGGTYNEQFF. CDR3 DNA sequence: TGTGCCAGCAGCTTTGGACTAGCGGGAGGTACCTACAATGAGCAGTTCTTC. The full variable domain, its missing parts supplied by reference TRBV2 and TRBJ2-1, is EPEVTQTPSHQVTQMGQEVILRCVPISNHLYFYWYRQILGQKVEFLVSFYNNEISEKSEIFDDQFSVERPDGSNFTLKIRSTKLEDSAMYFCASSFGLAGGTYNEQFFGPGTRLTVL.

This clone was counted a few times. The genes are TRBV20-1 and TRBJ2-1; the D is unclear. V gave up 2 bases and J gave up 9 bases, with 5 bases separating them. Looked up from germline, CDR1 is DFQATT and CDR2 is SNEGSKA (reference sequence). The CDR3 has 10 amino acids. The chain's CDR3 is CSARLTEQFF. The CDR3 nucleotides read TGCAGTGCTAGACTCACTGAGCAGTTCTTC.

The chain employs TRBV5-1 and TRBJ2-2; 8 bases fit TRBD2. After removal of 1 base from V and 1 base from J, the junction contained 15 bases not matched to a gene. CDR3 size: 20 residues. Germline V CDR1 and CDR2: SGHRS, YFSETQ. The CDR3 DNA follows: TGCGCCAGCAGCTTGACTTACGGGCGATCTAGCGGGCTGAACACCGGGGAGCTGTTTTTT. Residues: CASSLTYGRSSGLNTGELFF.

The chain links TRBV30 to TRBJ2-1; 8 positions agree with TRBD1. This CDR3 has 14 residues. The germline V gene encodes CDR1 GTSNPN and CDR2 SVGIG (reference sequence). V shed 1 base, J shed 10 bases, and the junction held 9 bases outside the gene matches. In DNA form, the CDR3 reads TGTGCCTGGAGTGCCGACAGGGGCGGCTGGGAGCAGTTCTTC. Its protein is CAWSADRGGWEQFF.

As for this clone: The identical CDR3 is also encoded by other nucleotide sequences in the sample. The chain recombines TRBV6-5 with TRBJ2-7; TRBD1 aligns across 12 bases. J lost 4 bases, V lost 6 bases, and 4 bases had no gene match. Germline V gives CDR1 MNHEY, CDR2 SVGAGI. The CDR3 is made up of 14 amino acids. The CDR3 DNA is TGTGCCAGCAGGACGGGACAGGGGGCTTACGAGCAGTACTTC. Its protein product is CASRTGQGAYEQYF.

This chain connects TRBV6-6 to TRBJ1-5; possible D gene TRBD1, 6 bases. The CDR3 extends over 14 amino acids. Trimming pared 0 bases from V and 5 bases from J, leaving 8 bases between. The V gene's germline CDR1 is MNHNY and CDR2 SVGAGI (reference sequence). Here the CDR3 reads CASSYSGAHQPQHF. The CDR3 nucleotides are TGTGCCAGCAGTTACTCGGGGGCGCATCAGCCCCAGCATTTT.

V usage is TRBV4-3 and J usage is TRBJ2-3; TRBD2 matches 9 bases. Germline assignment: CDR1 LGHNA and CDR2 YSLEER. The CDR3 extends over 16 amino acids. Trimming cost V 4 bases and J 1 base; bases outside gene matches: 6. CDR3 in DNA: TGCGCCAGCAGCCTGGGCGGGAGGGCCCGCACAGATACGCAGTATTTT. Encoded protein: CASSLGGRARTDTQYF.

The chain is built from TRBV7-8 and TRBJ2-1; D remains unclear. This CDR3 contains 11 residues. Trimming took 5 bases from V and 5 from J, leaving 4 bases between them. The V gene's germline CDR1 is SGHVS and CDR2 FQNEAQ. The CDR3 protein is CASSLNNEQFF. CDR3 DNA: TGTGCCAGCAGCCTCAACAATGAGCAGTTCTTC. Based on the CDR3 plus reference TRBV7-8 and TRBJ2-1, the full variable domain is GAGVSQSPRYKVAKRGQDVALRCDPISGHVSLFWYQQALGQGPEFLTYFQNEAQLDKSGLPSDRFFAERPEGSVSTLKIQRTQQEDSAVYLCASSLNNEQFFGPGTRLTVL.

About this clone: Additional DNA sequences in this sample encode the identical CDR3. J is TRBJ1-1 and V is TRBV28, with unresolved D. The CDR3 is 12 residues long. Germline CDR1 MDHEN, CDR2 SYDVKM. V lost 1 base and J 5 bases, leaving 5 bases between the germline ends. CDR3 in DNA: TGTGCCAGCAGTTTATTGTCGACTGAAGCTTTCTTT. It specifies CASSLLSTEAFF. The full variable domain, with the rest looked up from reference TRBV28 and TRBJ1-1, is DVKVTQSSRYLVKRTGEKVFLECVQDMDHENMFWYRQDPGLGLRLIYFSYDVKMKEKGDIPEGYSVSREKKERFSLILESASTNQTSMYLCASSLLSTEAFFGQGTRLTVV.

This clone was counted between two and nine times. The gene calls are TRBV18 and TRBJ1-5; TRBD1 matches 7 bases. CDR1 is KGHSH and CDR2 is LQKENI in the germline V gene. Trimming cost V 1 base and J 3 bases; bases outside gene matches: 3. The CDR3 has 15 amino acids. The CDR3 is CASSPQGANNQPQHF. The CDR3 DNA reads TGTGCCAGCTCACCACAGGGGGCGAACAATCAGCCCCAGCATTTT. Combining the CDR3 with reference TRBV18 and TRBJ1-5 gives the whole variable domain NAGVMQNPRHLVRRRGQEARLRCSPMKGHSHVYWYRQLPEEGLKFMVYLQKENIIDESGMPKERFSAEFPKEGPSILRIQQVVRGDSAAYFCASSPQGANNQPQHFGDGTRLSIL.

Details on this clone: This specimen includes other DNA sequences encoding the same CDR3. The chain couples TRBV18 to TRBJ2-1; 9 positions agree with TRBD2. The CDR3 totals 15 residues. CDR1 is KGHSH, CDR2 LQKENI, per germline. The trim removed 6 bases at V and 2 bases at J, leaving 5 bases unmatched. The CDR3 DNA sequence: TGTGCCAGCTCGCCGCTAGCGGGACCCTACAATGAGCAGTTCTTC. It encodes CASSPLAGPYNEQFF.

This chain joins TRBV11-1 and TRBJ2-1, with TRBD1 matching 10 bases. The J segment lost 9 bases and the V segment lost 0 bases, leaving 2 bases of the junction unmatched. Per germline, CDR1 SGHAT and CDR2 FQDESV (reference sequence). CDR3 size: 14 residues. The CDR3 region is CASSLADRGLEQFF. Written as DNA, the CDR3 is TGTGCCAGCAGCTTAGCCGACAGGGGGCTTGAGCAGTTCTTC. Variable domain in full (rest from reference TRBV11-1 and TRBJ2-1): EAEVAQSPRYKITEKSQAVAFWCDPISGHATLYWYRQILGQGPELLVQFQDESVVDDSQLPKDRFSAERLKGVDSTLKIQPAELGDSAMYLCASSLADRGLEQFFGPGTRLTVL.

Concerning this clone: Different DNA sequences within this sample yield the same CDR3. The V gene is TRBV18, the J gene TRBJ2-7; tentatively, D is TRBD2 (5 bases). Trimming took off 4 bases at V and 2 bases at J, with 9 bases between the two ends. From germline, CDR1 is KGHSH and CDR2 LQKENI. This CDR3 is built from 13 residues. In DNA form, the CDR3 reads TGTGCCAGCTCACTCACGGGAACCTACGAGCAGTACTTC. Translating gives CASSLTGTYEQYF.

The gene calls are TRBV7-2 and TRBJ1-5, with 9 nucleotides matching TRBD1. Trimming took 3 bases from V and 7 from J; bases not matched to a gene: 4. CDR1 is SGHTA, CDR2 FQGNSA, per germline. The CDR3 totals 14 residues. The CDR3, as DNA: TGTGCCAGCAGCTTTCGGACAGGGGAGCAGCCCCAGCATTTT. It is translated as CASSFRTGEQPQHF.

In regard to this clone: The identical CDR3 is also encoded by other nucleotide sequences in the sample. DNA for the CDR3: TGCGCCAGCAGCTTGGTGGGGACAGGGAGTGGAAACACCATATATTTT. Translated, it gives CASSLVGTGSGNTIYF. This chain joins TRBV5-1 and TRBJ1-3; the match to TRBD1 covers 9 bases. The germline V gene encodes CDR1 SGHRS and CDR2 YFSETQ. V lost 0 bases and J lost 3; bases outside the gene matches: 4. The CDR3 loop spans 16 amino acids.

A note on this clone: Other nucleotide sequences in the sample specify the same CDR3. The rearrangement uses TRBV5-1 and TRBJ2-1; 9 bases fit TRBD2. Germline V lookup: CDR1 SGHRS, CDR2 YFSETQ. The CDR3 loop spans 15 amino acids. With V trimmed by 2 bases and J by 6 bases, 6 bases remained unmatched. Here the CDR3 DNA reads TGCGCCAGCAGCTTTTCTGGGACTAGCCCCAATGAGCAGTTCTTC. It translates to CASSFSGTSPNEQFF. Looking up the rest from reference TRBV5-1 and TRBJ2-1 gives the full variable domain: KAGVTQTPRYLIKTRGQQVTLSCSPISGHRSVSWYQQTPGQGLQFLFEYFSETQRNKGNFPGRFSGRQFSNSRSEMNVSTLELGDSALYLCASSFSGTSPNEQFFGPGTRLTVL.

This chain joins TRBV6-4 and TRBJ1-2; no firm D call. This CDR3 has 14 residues. V lost 0 bases and J 7 bases, leaving 12 bases between the germline ends. CDR1 and CDR2 (germline): MRHNA, SNTAGT. Here the CDR3 reads CASSDSNGFGGYTF. For the CDR3, the DNA is TGTGCCAGCAGTGACTCGAATGGGTTTGGTGGCTACACCTTC.

The V call is TRBV28, the J call TRBJ2-3; D remains ambiguous. The CDR3 sequence is 17 residues long. V lost 6 bases to trimming and J lost 2 bases, with 21 bases between them. Germline V gene sequence: CDR1 MDHEN, CDR2 SYDVKM. The CDR3 spells CASRPGYNAAYTDTQYF. CDR3 in DNA: TGTGCCAGCAGACCCGGATATAATGCGGCTTACACAGATACGCAGTATTTT. Combining the CDR3 with reference TRBV28 and TRBJ2-3 gives the whole variable domain DVKVTQSSRYLVKRTGEKVFLECVQDMDHENMFWYRQDPGLGLRLIYFSYDVKMKEKGDIPEGYSVSREKKERFSLILESASTNQTSMYLCASRPGYNAAYTDTQYFGPGTRLTVL.

This chain joins TRBV6-1 and TRBJ1-2, with TRBD1 identical over 9 bases. Trimming removed 2 bases from V and 7 bases from J; junction bases left unmatched: 5. Germline V CDR1 and CDR2: MNHNS, SASEGT. The CDR3 has 14 amino acids. The CDR3 is CASSENRGQAGYTF. The CDR3 DNA reads as TGTGCCAGCAGTGAAAACAGGGGGCAGGCTGGCTACACCTTC.

The V gene is TRBV7-2, the J gene TRBJ2-4, with D maybe TRBD1 (6 bases). V lost 4 bases, J lost 8 bases, and 9 bases lay in between. This CDR3 has 12 amino acids. CDR1 and CDR2 (germline): SGHTA, FQGNSA. CDR3 in amino acids: CASSSDSHIQYF. As DNA, the CDR3 is TGTGCCAGCAGCTCGGACAGTCACATTCAGTACTTC.

V gene TRBV9 combines with J gene TRBJ2-3; D is undetermined. CDR3 length: 15 residues. Germline V gives CDR1 SGDLS, CDR2 YYNGEE. V dropped 4 bases and J dropped 6 bases, with 18 bases sitting between them. The CDR3 DNA reads as TGTGCCAGCAGCCCACTTAGCTGGTTTACGGATACGCAGTATTTT. The encoded protein is CASSPLSWFTDTQYF.

The chain couples TRBV5-1 to TRBJ1-2, with 9 bases identical to TRBD1. J lost 4 bases, V lost 4 bases, and 8 bases had no gene match. The length of the CDR3 is 15 residues. The germline gives CDR1 SGHRS, CDR2 YFSETQ. The CDR3 coding sequence is TGCGCCAGCAGCCCTCCCGGGACAGGGTCCTATGGCTACACCTTC. Translation gives CASSPPGTGSYGYTF.

The chain joins TRBV7-8 to TRBJ2-4; 8 positions match TRBD2. V was clipped by 5 bases and J by 0 bases; unmatched bases: 15. CDR1 and CDR2 from the germline V gene are SGHVS and FQNEAQ. This CDR3 is built from 19 residues. DNA for the CDR3: TGTGCCAGCAGCCTGTCCTGGACTAGCAGTGATGGAGCCAAAAACATTCAGTACTTC. Translation gives CASSLSWTSSDGAKNIQYF.